This entry is about one TCR beta chain. What antigen it recognizes has not been identified. Base qualities are missing; no much larger clone stands one base away. What this sample's time point label stands for: about 28 days (+/-7) after the second vaccine dose. AZD1222 recipients whose second dose came at about 4 weeks and those whose second dose came at about 12 weeks were combined into one group, since spike-specific TCR depth and breadth did not differ between the two schedules. Vaccinee samples came from UK trials COV001 and COV002, including a single-blind randomized controlled phase 2/3 trial of AZD1222 (ChAdOx1 nCoV-19) in healthy adults. For TCRbeta chain sequencing, PBMC samples were collected from trial participants at day 0 and at day 28 after the second dose. These data belong to a study of T cell responses to AZD1222 COVID-19 vaccine (dated by TCRdb to the early 2020s). With respect to the entire study: A total of 233 trial participants underwent TCR sequencing, of whom 200 to 220 received two doses of AZD1222 and about 26 received two doses of the MenACWY control vaccine. Trial participants were enrolled by age into subgroups of 18-55, 56-69 and 70-plus years, and around 150, 28 and 57 TCR-sequenced participants, respectively, were included in these subgroups. Beyond this particular receptor, the publication reports: Epitopes outside the regions mutated in the B.1.351 and B.1.1.7 variants were reportedly recognized by nearly half of the unique spike-specific TCRs. In the small 56-69-year group, the increase in depth fell short of significance, most likely because of low power. Conclusions about previously exposed vaccinees were limited because only six AZD1222 recipients were SARS-CoV-2 seropositive at baseline. CD4 TCRs associated with the vaccine covered the entire spike protein, and the dominant responses were in regions 160-218 and 743-854. Most participants were white British and females outnumbered males, and the authors suggested that clonal diversity may have been underestimated. Because no day 14 peak-response samples were available, the repertoires could be characterized only after the peak T cell response. After two AZD1222 doses, spike-specific TCR breadth and depth were significantly higher than at day 0 and than in MenACWY recipients.

The germline V gene supplies CDR1 SGHNT and CDR2 YENEEA. The CDR3 numbers 15 residues from cysteine through phenylalanine. Just the 45-base CDR3 DNA is kept, in frame starting at base 1. The junction shows trimming of 4 bases on V and 4 bases on J, plus 16 bases between the germline ends. The CDR3 regions of human TCRbeta chains were analyzed by immunosequencing. In the paper's pipeline: TCRs in the repertoires were matched against a reference library of SARS-CoV-2-specific TCRs that had been generated with the MIRA antigen-specificity platform. Breadth was defined as the fraction of unique TCRs that were SARS-CoV-2-associated, and depth was defined as the fraction of total T cells that were SARS-CoV-2-associated. Each spike-specific TCR was assigned to its reactive spike region and to a CD4 or CD8 class using the MIRA data. Log10-transformed breadth and depth values were compared by one-way ANOVA with Sidak's multiple comparisons tests. TCRdb limited this immuneACCESS table to in-frame rearrangements with V and J called. A share of clones is missing; checked studies link under half to unresolved V genes, and the rest is unexplained. V, J and clone size were drawn from that table, and D and trimming were deduced from the DNA. The sample profile shows some 110,000 clones; around 90% of them were found once. The ten largest clones take up 3.5% of the sample.

This TCR came from an adult who received the AZD1222 COVID-19 vaccine. The V and J genes are TRBV11-3 and TRBJ1-2; TRBD1 is a possible D gene, resting on 6 matching bases. Source: peripheral blood, taken 28 days after the second AZD1222 dose. The sequenced DNA is TGTGCCAGCAGCTCCCCCGCAGGGGCTGGCTATGGCTACACCTTC. The translation is CASSSPAGAGYGYTF. The reference TRBV11-3 and TRBJ1-2 proteins fill in what lies around the CDR3, so the full variable domain reads EAGVVQSPRYKIIEKKQPVAFWCNPISGHNTLYWYLQNLGQGPELLIRYENEEAVDDSQLPKDRFSAERLKGVDSTLKIQPAELGDSAVYLCASSSPAGAGYGYTFGSGTRLTVV.